In its sample, the clone carrying this T cell receptor (beta chain) was seen many times. The target antigen is unknown. This entry comes from a study of metastatic and nonmetastatic thyroid tumors. In the study overall: Where malignant and benign thyroid patients were concerned, repertoires were compared across blood and tumor or nodule tissue. General study results and limits: Patients with malignant thyroid tumors reportedly had significantly higher TCR beta diversity than those with benign nodules, in blood and tumor.

No patient received treatment before thyroid surgery. Authors' data handling: A distant-metastasis classifier for papillary thyroid cancer was built using CDR3 differences across clinicopathological groups. MiXCR reprocessed the PCR reads for TCRdb. The V and J calls reflect TCRdb's pipeline rather than the authors' work. The sample shows about 59,000 clones, roughly 17% of them seen only once. Germline V lookup: CDR1 MNHNS, CDR2 SASEGT. This CDR3 spans 17 amino acids. Trimming removed 5 bases from V and 8 bases from J, with 22 bases in between. Sequences were obtained from blood. The chain combines TRBV6-1 with TRBJ1-6, with D possibly TRBD1 on 6 matching bases. This sequence originates from a male donor with papillary thyroid cancer or a benign thyroid nodule (not recorded which). Some clones in this sample may be carry-over from other donors' samples. This chain's CDR3 is CASSQRETEPGDSPLHF. The CDR3 DNA reads TGTGCCAGCAGTCAACGCGAGACAGAGCCAGGGGATTCACCCCTCCACTTT.